The rows below give T cell receptor beta chains drawn from one sample of a study of Ad26.COV2.S vaccination and SARS-CoV-2 variants. Measured with immunoSEQ multiplex PCR; TCRdb has only the in-frame clones, and not every one. The sample lists fewer than 600,000 clones, 80% to 90% seen once, with under 2% in the top ten. The input for sequencing was peripheral blood, taken in a trial of Ad26.COV2.S vaccine versus placebo. Every receptor here comes from a person aged 18-65 years who received the Ad26.COV2.S COVID-19 vaccine or a placebo. The CDR3 runs from the conserved cysteine through the conserved F or W. The D gene is left open where the match is weak. Clone size is shown for a subset of rows, as once, few, many or a class of expanded clone.

v_call: TRBV7-2
clone_size: .
d_call: TRBD2
j_call: TRBJ2-5
cdr3_nt: TGTGCCAGCAGCGTTACTAGCGGGGGGACCCAGTACTTC
cdr3_aa: CASSVTSGGTQYF

v_call: TRBV14
clone_size: .
d_call: .
j_call: TRBJ2-3
cdr3_nt: TGTGCCAGCAGCCAAGGACTCACAGATACGCAGTATTTT
cdr3_aa: CASSQGLTDTQYF

v_call: TRBV5-8
clone_size: .
d_call: .
j_call: TRBJ1-1
cdr3_nt: TGTGCCAGCAGCAGCGAGGGCCGGCCGAACACTGAAGCTTTCTTT
cdr3_aa: CASSSEGRPNTEAFF

v_call: TRBV7-9
clone_size: .
d_call: TRBD1
j_call: TRBJ2-7
cdr3_nt: TGTGCCAGCAGCTTAGGGGACAGGGGGCAGGAGCAGTACTTC
cdr3_aa: CASSLGDRGQEQYF

v_call: TRBV4-2
clone_size: .
d_call: TRBD1
j_call: TRBJ1-2
cdr3_nt: TGTGCCAGCAGCCAAGGGGACAGCACCCTCTATGGCTACACCTTC
cdr3_aa: CASSQGDSTLYGYTF

v_call: TRBV28
clone_size: .
d_call: .
j_call: TRBJ1-2
cdr3_nt: TGTGCCAGCAACAGAGGGGCAGTTTCCTATGGCTACACCTTC
cdr3_aa: CASNRGAVSYGYTF

v_call: TRBV19
clone_size: .
d_call: TRBD2
j_call: TRBJ2-2
cdr3_nt: TGTGCCAGTAGTATGGTCGGGCTAGCGGGGAAGAACACCGGGGAGCTGTTTTTT
cdr3_aa: CASSMVGLAGKNTGELFF

v_call: TRBV18
clone_size: .
d_call: .
j_call: TRBJ2-7
cdr3_nt: TGTGCCAGCTCACCAGCCGGGGGTGCCAACTACGAGCAGTACTTC
cdr3_aa: CASSPAGGANYEQYF

v_call: TRBV29-1
clone_size: few
d_call: TRBD1
j_call: TRBJ1-2
cdr3_nt: TGCAGCGCCCTGGAGCAGGGGGTCGGCTACACCTTC
cdr3_aa: CSALEQGVGYTF

v_call: TRBV7-2
clone_size: .
d_call: TRBD1
j_call: TRBJ2-2
cdr3_nt: TGTGCCAGCAGGACAGGGGAGAACACCGGGGAGCTGTTTTTT
cdr3_aa: CASRTGENTGELFF

v_call: TRBV25-1
clone_size: once
d_call: TRBD1
j_call: TRBJ1-1
cdr3_nt: TGTGCCAGCAGTGGCATCGACAGGGGGTACACTGAAGCTTTCTTT
cdr3_aa: CASSGIDRGYTEAFF

v_call: TRBV27
clone_size: .
d_call: TRBD2
j_call: TRBJ2-7
cdr3_nt: TGTGCCAGCAGTTTATCTGTGGCGGGAGCACCATCTGGGCAGTACTTC
cdr3_aa: CASSLSVAGAPSGQYF

v_call: TRBV7-9
clone_size: .
d_call: TRBD1
j_call: TRBJ1-6
cdr3_nt: TGTGCCAGCAGCCCAGGGGGGACAGCCAATTCACCCCTCCACTTT
cdr3_aa: CASSPGGTANSPLHF

v_call: TRBV6-6
clone_size: .
d_call: TRBD1
j_call: TRBJ1-1
cdr3_nt: TGTGCCAGCAGTGACAGGGGGAGGGGGAACACTGAAGCTTTCTTT
cdr3_aa: CASSDRGRGNTEAFF

v_call: TRBV6-6
clone_size: .
d_call: .
j_call: TRBJ2-5
cdr3_nt: TGTGCCATCTCGACCTTCTCGGGCGGCCAAGAGACCCAGTACTTC
cdr3_aa: CAISTFSGGQETQYF

v_call: TRBV19
clone_size: .
d_call: .
j_call: TRBJ1-2
cdr3_nt: TGTGCCAGTAGTACCCGGGACTCTAACTATGGCTACACCTTC
cdr3_aa: CASSTRDSNYGYTF

v_call: TRBV2
clone_size: .
d_call: .
j_call: TRBJ1-3
cdr3_nt: TGTGCCAGCGCAGGGGAGGGAAACACCATATATTTT
cdr3_aa: CASAGEGNTIYF

v_call: TRBV11-2
clone_size: .
d_call: .
j_call: TRBJ1-4
cdr3_nt: TGTGCCAGCAGACGGACCGGAGGGTTCGCAACTAATGAAAAACTGTTTTTT
cdr3_aa: CASRRTGGFATNEKLFF

v_call: TRBV6-5
clone_size: .
d_call: .
j_call: TRBJ1-2
cdr3_nt: TGTGCCAGCAGTTACCAGAGGGACGGTGCCTATGGCTACACCTTC
cdr3_aa: CASSYQRDGAYGYTF

v_call: TRBV18
clone_size: .
d_call: .
j_call: TRBJ1-1
cdr3_nt: TGTGCCAGCTCACCAACAAACACTGAAGCTTTCTTT
cdr3_aa: CASSPTNTEAFF

v_call: TRBV5-4
clone_size: few
d_call: TRBD1
j_call: TRBJ1-6
cdr3_nt: TGTGCCAGCAGCCTCGACAGGGGGGTCGTGAATTCACCCCTCCACTTT
cdr3_aa: CASSLDRGVVNSPLHF

v_call: TRBV6-2/TRBV6-3
clone_size: .
d_call: .
j_call: TRBJ1-5
cdr3_nt: TGTGCCAGCAGTTACCCCCCGCCGGGGGAGAATCAGCCCCAGCATTTT
cdr3_aa: CASSYPPPGENQPQHF

v_call: TRBV5-6
clone_size: .
d_call: .
j_call: TRBJ2-4
cdr3_nt: TGTGCCAGCAGCAAAGGGAGTTCTAACATTCAGTACTTC
cdr3_aa: CASSKGSSNIQYF

v_call: TRBV28
clone_size: once
d_call: .
j_call: TRBJ1-6
cdr3_nt: TGTGCCAGCAGTTCTGAGGGCCTGGGGAATTCACCCCTCCACTTT
cdr3_aa: CASSSEGLGNSPLHF

v_call: TRBV30
clone_size: .
d_call: .
j_call: TRBJ2-3
cdr3_nt: TGTGCCTGGAGTCCGATAGCCGTCTACACAGATACGCAGTATTTT
cdr3_aa: CAWSPIAVYTDTQYF

v_call: TRBV2
clone_size: .
d_call: .
j_call: TRBJ1-2
cdr3_nt: TGTGCCAGCAGTGAAATGCCAGGACGGGGGGACGACTATGGCTACACCTTC
cdr3_aa: CASSEMPGRGDDYGYTF

v_call: TRBV11-2
clone_size: .
d_call: .
j_call: TRBJ2-4
cdr3_nt: TGTGCCAGCAGCTCCCCGATAGGGGCGGGGAGCATTCAGTACTTC
cdr3_aa: CASSSPIGAGSIQYF